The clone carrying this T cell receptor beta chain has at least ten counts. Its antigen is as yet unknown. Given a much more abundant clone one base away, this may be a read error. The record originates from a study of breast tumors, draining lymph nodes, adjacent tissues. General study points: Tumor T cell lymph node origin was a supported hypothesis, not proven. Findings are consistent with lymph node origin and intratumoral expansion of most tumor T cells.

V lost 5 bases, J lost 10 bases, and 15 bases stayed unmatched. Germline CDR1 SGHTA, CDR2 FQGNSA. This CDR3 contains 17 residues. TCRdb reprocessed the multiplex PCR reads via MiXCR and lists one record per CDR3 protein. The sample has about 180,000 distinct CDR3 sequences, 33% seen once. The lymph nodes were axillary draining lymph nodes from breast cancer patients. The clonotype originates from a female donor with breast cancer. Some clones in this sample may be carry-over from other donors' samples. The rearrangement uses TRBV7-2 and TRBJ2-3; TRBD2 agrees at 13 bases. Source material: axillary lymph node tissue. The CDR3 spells CASSRDGLAGVIDPQYF. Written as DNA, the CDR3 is TGTGCCAGCAGCAGAGACGGACTAGCGGGAGTTATTGATCCGCAGTATTTT. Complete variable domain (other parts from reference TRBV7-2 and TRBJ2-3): GAGVSQSPSNKVTEKGKDVELRCDPISGHTALYWYRQSLGQGLEFLIYFQGNSAPDKSGLPSDRFSAERTGGSVSTLTIQRTQQEDSAVYLCASSRDGLAGVIDPQYFGPGTRLTVL.